Listed below are T cell receptor beta chains from one sample, sequenced in a study of memory CD4+ T cells and cytomegalovirus serostatus. Only in-frame clones appear in the TCRdb table, and some are missing; sequencing was by immunoSEQ multiplex PCR. Found here are fewer than 35,000 clones, around 75% of them singletons; the top ten hold about 0.66%. Sequences were obtained from memory CD4+ T cells from blood. The receptors here all came from an adult in good health and CMV-seronegative. The CDR3 runs from the conserved cysteine through the conserved F or W. Each record gives: clone size, J gene, D gene, V gene, CDR3 protein, CDR3 DNA. A D gene is named only where the DNA matches it firmly. The size field is filled for only some rows; it gives once, few, many or a size class.

.,TRBJ2-3,TRBD2,TRBV19,CASSIGASGVADTQYF,TGTGCCAGTAGTATAGGAGCTAGCGGGGTCGCCGATACGCAGTATTTT
few,TRBJ1-6,TRBD1,TRBV12-5,CASGLGQGGSPLHF,TGTGCTAGTGGTTTGGGACAGGGAGGATCACCCCTCCACTTT
.,TRBJ1-3,.,TRBV4-2,CASSQPGRSSGNTIYF,TGTGCCAGCAGCCAGCCAGGTAGGAGCTCTGGAAACACCATATATTTT
.,TRBJ2-6,.,TRBV18,CASSVLGSGANVLTF,TGTGCCAGCTCAGTCCTGGGTTCGGGGGCCAACGTCCTGACTTTC
.,TRBJ1-3,TRBD1,TRBV5-1,CASSLTGVYGNTIYF,TGCGCCAGCAGCCTGACAGGGGTCTACGGAAACACCATATATTTT
.,TRBJ2-3,TRBD1,TRBV7-3,CASSFDRGTDTQYF,TGTGCCAGCAGCTTCGACAGGGGCACAGATACGCAGTATTTT
.,TRBJ1-3,TRBD1,TRBV19,CASSISGTGIGNTIYF,TGTGCCAGTAGTATTTCTGGGACAGGGATCGGCAACACCATATATTTT
.,TRBJ1-1,TRBD1,TRBV5-1,CASSTSGTGNTEAFF,TGCGCCAGCAGCACCTCCGGGACAGGGAACACTGAAGCTTTCTTT
.,TRBJ1-2,.,TRBV2,CASSDDSYGYTF,TGTGCCAGCAGTGATGACAGCTATGGCTACACCTTC
.,TRBJ1-4,.,TRBV29-1,CSVEATQGGEKLFF,TGCAGCGTTGAAGCTACCCAGGGCGGTGAAAAACTGTTTTTT
.,TRBJ2-7,.,TRBV7-9,CAGTRGGAYEQYF,TGTGCCGGTACTAGGGGAGGAGCCTACGAGCAGTACTTC
few,TRBJ2-1,TRBD1,TRBV5-1,CASSLRQGVYNEQFF,TGCGCCAGCAGCTTGCGACAGGGGGTCTACAATGAGCAGTTCTTC